This T cell receptor beta chain was documented in a study of T cells in localized non-small cell lung cancer. Germline V lookup: CDR1 LNHNV, CDR2 YYDKDF (reference sequence). The CDR3 is 17 amino acids. The junction had 7 bases not matched to a gene; V was cut back by 0 bases and J by 8 bases. Clones were sequenced by immunoSEQ multiplex PCR, and TCRdb holds only the in-frame ones, with some missing. Of about 11,000 clones listed, 75% to 85% are singletons. The TCR comes from a female donor older than 55 with stage II lung adenocarcinoma. The sample here was peripheral blood mononuclear cells, taken before any cancer treatment. The genes are TRBV15 and TRBJ2-1; 13 positions match TRBD2. CDR3 sequence reads: CATSRDYIGLAGDEQFF. The CDR3 DNA is TGTGCCACCAGCAGAGATTATATCGGACTAGCGGGGGATGAGCAGTTCTTC.